A selection of T cell receptor beta chains follows, all from one sample in a study of cytomegalovirus exposure and HLA in healthy donors. Clones were read by immunoSEQ multiplex PCR, and TCRdb kept only the in-frame ones, dropping some. This sample lists tens of thousands of clones; its ten largest clones have about 3.8%. Source material: PBMCs. The receptors derive from a man younger than 35 in good health and CMV-seropositive. Both conserved end residues are part of each CDR3. Fields, in order: V gene, J gene, D gene, CDR3 protein, CDR3 DNA. A D gene is named only where the DNA matches it firmly.

v_gene: TRBV7-8; j_gene: TRBJ1-1; d_gene: .; CDR3aa: CASRPLRGDKAFF; CDR3nt: TGTGCCAGCAGACCCCTCCGGGGGGATAAAGCTTTCTTT
v_gene: TRBV6-1; j_gene: TRBJ1-2; d_gene: .; CDR3aa: CASSEVGRFTQGYTF; CDR3nt: TGTGCCAGCAGTGAAGTAGGGAGGTTTACTCAGGGCTACACCTTC
v_gene: TRBV30; j_gene: TRBJ1-4; d_gene: .; CDR3aa: CAWSPRSEKLFF; CDR3nt: TGTGCCTGGAGTCCCCGGTCTGAAAAACTGTTTTTT
v_gene: TRBV6-5; j_gene: TRBJ1-5; d_gene: TRBD1; CDR3aa: CASSSQGVGQPQHF; CDR3nt: TGTGCCAGCAGTTCCCAGGGGGTAGGTCAGCCCCAGCATTTT
v_gene: TRBV7-2; j_gene: TRBJ1-2; d_gene: .; CDR3aa: CASSLVPRNAYGYTF; CDR3nt: TGTGCCAGCAGCTTAGTGCCGAGGAACGCCTATGGCTACACCTTC
v_gene: TRBV6-5; j_gene: TRBJ2-7; d_gene: .; CDR3aa: CASSYSSEQYF; CDR3nt: TGTGCCAGCAGTTACTCGAGCGAGCAGTACTTC
v_gene: TRBV19; j_gene: TRBJ2-1; d_gene: TRBD2; CDR3aa: CASSIPLAANEQFF; CDR3nt: TGTGCCAGTAGTATACCCCTAGCGGCCAATGAGCAGTTCTTC
v_gene: TRBV18; j_gene: TRBJ1-6; d_gene: .; CDR3aa: CASSMGLPHNSPLHF; CDR3nt: TGTGCCAGCTCAATGGGGCTACCACATAATTCACCCCTCCACTTT
v_gene: TRBV5-1; j_gene: TRBJ2-7; d_gene: .; CDR3aa: CASSLRQLPAYEQYF; CDR3nt: TGCGCCAGCAGCTTGCGACAGCTGCCGGCCTACGAGCAGTACTTC
v_gene: TRBV5-1; j_gene: TRBJ1-1; d_gene: .; CDR3aa: CASGPRDHAEAFF; CDR3nt: TGCGCCAGCGGACCCCGGGATCACGCTGAAGCTTTCTTT
v_gene: TRBV9; j_gene: TRBJ1-1; d_gene: .; CDR3aa: CASSVAEFSEAFF; CDR3nt: TGTGCCAGCAGCGTAGCCGAGTTCTCTGAAGCTTTCTTT
v_gene: TRBV28; j_gene: TRBJ2-3; d_gene: .; CDR3aa: CASSSDQGLRGTDTQYF; CDR3nt: TGTGCCAGCAGTTCCGATCAGGGGCTTAGAGGCACAGATACGCAGTATTTT
v_gene: TRBV28; j_gene: TRBJ2-5; d_gene: .; CDR3aa: CASSLGAGYQETQYF; CDR3nt: TGTGCCAGCAGTTTAGGCGCAGGATATCAAGAGACCCAGTACTTC
v_gene: TRBV6-5; j_gene: TRBJ1-2; d_gene: .; CDR3aa: CASSYSTSHSYGYTF; CDR3nt: TGTGCCAGCAGTTACTCGACTTCCCACTCCTATGGCTACACCTTC
v_gene: TRBV28; j_gene: TRBJ2-7; d_gene: .; CDR3aa: CASSPPRGSSYEQYF; CDR3nt: TGTGCCAGCAGTCCCCCCAGGGGAAGTTCCTACGAGCAGTACTTC
v_gene: TRBV28; j_gene: TRBJ2-3; d_gene: .; CDR3aa: CASSSLGGDTQYF; CDR3nt: TGTGCCAGCAGTTCCTTAGGGGGAGATACGCAGTATTTT
v_gene: TRBV6-4; j_gene: TRBJ2-3; d_gene: .; CDR3aa: CASSDGGATDTQYF; CDR3nt: TGTGCCAGCAGTGACGGGGGGGCTACAGATACGCAGTATTTT
v_gene: TRBV2; j_gene: TRBJ2-3; d_gene: TRBD1; CDR3aa: CASSEYRGSTDTQYF; CDR3nt: TGTGCCAGCAGTGAGTACAGGGGTAGCACAGATACGCAGTATTTT
v_gene: TRBV7-9; j_gene: TRBJ2-2; d_gene: TRBD2; CDR3aa: CASSHGLAGYTGELFF; CDR3nt: TGTGCCAGCAGCCATGGACTAGCGGGATACACCGGGGAGCTGTTTTTT
v_gene: TRBV5-6; j_gene: TRBJ1-1; d_gene: .; CDR3aa: CASSLSASTEAFF; CDR3nt: TGTGCCAGCAGCTTGTCCGCGAGCACTGAAGCTTTCTTT
v_gene: TRBV11-2; j_gene: TRBJ2-7; d_gene: .; CDR3aa: CASSLVREQYF; CDR3nt: TGTGCCAGCAGCTTAGTGCGGGAGCAGTACTTC
v_gene: TRBV29-1; j_gene: TRBJ2-2; d_gene: .; CDR3aa: CSASAGAGELFF; CDR3nt: TGCAGCGCGTCGGCAGGGGCCGGGGAGCTGTTTTTT
v_gene: TRBV29-1; j_gene: TRBJ2-5; d_gene: .; CDR3aa: CSVAWVGQKETQYF; CDR3nt: TGCAGCGTTGCTTGGGTTGGACAGAAAGAGACCCAGTACTTC
v_gene: TRBV9; j_gene: TRBJ2-5; d_gene: .; CDR3aa: CASSVGGGQETQYF; CDR3nt: TGTGCCAGCAGCGTAGGAGGGGGACAAGAGACCCAGTACTTC